The 10 T cell receptor beta chains given below trace back to one sample, sequenced in a study of blood T cell repertoires in COVID-19. The method was immunoSEQ multiplex PCR; TCRdb's version includes in-frame clones alone and lacks a portion of them. Of 50,000 to 85,000 clones listed, roughly 78% are singletons. The sample was peripheral blood. The receptors here all came from a human donor in a cohort sampled during active COVID-19.

This clone was seen a few times. This rearrangement joins TRBV4-3 to TRBJ2-3, with a weak D call TRBD2 (6 bases). V lost 3 bases and J lost 6, with 10 bases in between. Germline V gene sequence: CDR1 LGHNA, CDR2 YSLEER. The CDR3 runs 13 residues. The CDR3 region is CASSQTSSDTQYF. CDR3 nucleotides: TGCGCCAGCAGCCAGACTAGTTCTGATACGCAGTATTTT.

The J gene is TRBJ1-6, the V gene TRBV19; the match to TRBD1 covers 8 bases. Germline CDR1 and CDR2: LNHDA and SQIVND (reference sequence). The CDR3 is 14 amino acids. Trimming removed 4 bases from V and 6 bases from J; junction bases left unmatched: 2. In DNA form, the CDR3 reads TGTGCCAGTAGTACAGGACAGGGTAATTCACCCCTCCACTTT. The encoded protein is CASSTGQGNSPLHF.

This clone came up a few times. The genes are TRBV24-1 and TRBJ1-3, with D unresolved. Germline CDR1 is KGHDR and CDR2 is SFDVKD. CDR3 length equals 10 residues. Trimming removed 8 bases at V and 8 bases at J, with 6 bases between. The CDR3 region is CATKEDTIYF. The CDR3 bases are TGTGCCACCAAGGAGGACACCATATATTTT.

This chain joins TRBV19 and TRBJ2-1; 9 nucleotides align to TRBD2. The CDR3 spans 14 residues. Germline CDR1 is LNHDA and CDR2 is SQIVND (reference sequence). V gave up 3 bases and J gave up 5 bases; unmatched junction bases: 2. CDR3: CASSMGLADNEQFF. The CDR3 bases are TGTGCCAGTAGTATGGGACTAGCAGACAATGAGCAGTTCTTC. Based on the CDR3 plus reference TRBV19 and TRBJ2-1, the full variable domain is DGGITQSPKYLFRKEGQNVTLSCEQNLNHDAMYWYRQDPGQGLRLIYYSQIVNDFQKGDIAEGYSVSREKKESFPLTVTSAQKNPTAFYLCASSMGLADNEQFFGPGTRLTVL.

The chain uses TRBV7-2 and TRBJ2-2, with 7 bases matching TRBD2. The CDR3 is 16 residues long. Trimming at V came to 2 bases and at J to 1 base, leaving 4 bases not matched to a gene. From germline, CDR1 is SGHTA and CDR2 FQGNSA. Here the CDR3 reads CASSLSPSGNTGELFF. In DNA form, the CDR3 reads TGTGCCAGCAGCTTATCCCCTAGCGGGAACACCGGGGAGCTGTTTTTT.

The rearrangement uses TRBV7-2 and TRBJ2-6; TRBD1 is a possible D gene (6 bases). The CDR3 totals 17 residues. CDR1 and CDR2 from the germline V gene are SGHTA and FQGNSA. The ends were cut back, 5 bases at V and 0 bases at J, with 14 bases in the middle. DNA of the CDR3: TGTGCCAGCAGCCCCCGACAGGCCACCTCTGGGGCCAACGTCCTGACTTTC. It specifies CASSPRQATSGANVLTF.

The chain employs TRBV5-1 and TRBJ2-1, with 7 bases matching TRBD1. Looked up from germline, CDR1 is SGHRS and CDR2 is YFSETQ. V was clipped by 2 bases and J by 6 bases; unmatched bases: 5. CDR3 size: 14 residues. This CDR3 is CASSLGQAGNEQFF. DNA of the CDR3: TGCGCCAGCAGCTTAGGACAGGCGGGCAATGAGCAGTTCTTC. The complete variable domain, with remaining parts taken from reference TRBV5-1 and TRBJ2-1, reads KAGVTQTPRYLIKTRGQQVTLSCSPISGHRSVSWYQQTPGQGLQFLFEYFSETQRNKGNFPGRFSGRQFSNSRSEMNVSTLELGDSALYLCASSLGQAGNEQFFGPGTRLTVL.

The chain links TRBV6-2 or TRBV6-3 to TRBJ2-1; 7 bases fit TRBD2. Trimming took 2 bases from V and 2 from J; bases not matched to a gene: 3. The length of the CDR3 is 15 residues. Germline V gene lookup returns CDR1 MNHEY and CDR2 SVGEGT. The CDR3 spells CASSYRAGPYNEQFF. The CDR3 nucleotides are TGTGCCAGCAGTTACCGAGCGGGGCCCTACAATGAGCAGTTCTTC.

The V call is TRBV19, the J call TRBJ2-3, with D hard to call. Germline CDR1 and CDR2: LNHDA and SQIVND (reference sequence). Deletions cut 6 bases from V and 2 bases from J, with 6 bases between. The CDR3 runs to 12 residues. CDR3 sequence reads: CASSVSTDTQYF. In DNA, the CDR3 is TGTGCCAGTAGCGTTTCCACAGATACGCAGTATTTT.

The chain is built from TRBV7-2 and TRBJ2-2, with D perhaps TRBD2 (5 bases). The CDR3 sequence is 14 residues long. V was trimmed by 2 bases and J by 5 bases, leaving 9 bases between them. From germline, CDR1 is SGHTA and CDR2 FQGNSA. This CDR3 is CASSLIGRTGELFF. The CDR3 nucleotides are TGTGCCAGCAGCTTAATAGGGAGAACCGGGGAGCTGTTTTTT.